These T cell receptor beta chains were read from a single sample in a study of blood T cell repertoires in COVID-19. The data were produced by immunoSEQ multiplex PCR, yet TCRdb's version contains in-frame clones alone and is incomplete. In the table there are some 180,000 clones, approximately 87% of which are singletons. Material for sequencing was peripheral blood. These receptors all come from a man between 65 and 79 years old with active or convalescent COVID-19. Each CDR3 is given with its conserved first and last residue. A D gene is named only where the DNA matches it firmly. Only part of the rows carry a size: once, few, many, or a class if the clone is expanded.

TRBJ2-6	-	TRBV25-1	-	TGTGCCAGCAGTCCAGTGATCTCAGGGTCTGGGGCCAACGTCCTGACTTTC	CASSPVISGSGANVLTF
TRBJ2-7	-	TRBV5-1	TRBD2	TGCGCCAGCAGTTCCGGGACTAGGGATTACGAGCAGTACTTC	CASSSGTRDYEQYF
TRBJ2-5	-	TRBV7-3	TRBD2	TGTGCCAGCAGCCCGCATAGCGGGAGCGGTCAAGAGACCCAGTACTTC	CASSPHSGSGQETQYF
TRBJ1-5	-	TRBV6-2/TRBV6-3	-	TGTGCCAGCAGTTACGGGGCCCATAGCAATCAGCCCCAGCATTTT	CASSYGAHSNQPQHF
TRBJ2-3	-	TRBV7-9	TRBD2	TGTGCCAGCAGCTTCCGCGAGTTAAGGCTAGCGGGAGCAACAGATACGCAGTATTTT	CASSFRELRLAGATDTQYF
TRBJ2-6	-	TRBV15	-	TGTGCCACCAGTTCAGGGTTTGCTGGGGCCAACGTCCTGACTTTC	CATSSGFAGANVLTF
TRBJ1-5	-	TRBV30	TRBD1	TGTGCCTGGAAAGGGGGAACAGGGGATCAGCCCCAGCATTTT	CAWKGGTGDQPQHF
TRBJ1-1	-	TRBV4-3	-	TGCGCCAGCAGCCAAGAAGAGGGGGTATCTGAAGCTTTCTTT	CASSQEEGVSEAFF
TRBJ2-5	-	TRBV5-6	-	TGTGCCAGCAGCTTTGGAAGAGGAGAGACCCAGTACTTC	CASSFGRGETQYF
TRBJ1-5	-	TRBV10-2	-	TGCGCCAGCGCCGGGGATAGCAATCAGCCCCAGCATTTT	CASAGDSNQPQHF
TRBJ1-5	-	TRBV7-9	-	TGTGCCAGCAGCTTAGTGTCCACAGGGTCCCTTTACCAGCCCCAGCATTTT	CASSLVSTGSLYQPQHF
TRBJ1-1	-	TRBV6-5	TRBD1	TGTGCCAGCAGTTACGGACAGGCGAACACTGAAGCTTTCTTT	CASSYGQANTEAFF
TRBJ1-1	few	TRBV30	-	TGTGCCTGGAGTTCCGAAGAGACTGAAGCTTTCTTT	CAWSSEETEAFF
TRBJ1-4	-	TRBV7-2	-	TGTGCCAGCAGCAGATGGACAGCAACTAATGAAAAACTGTTTTTT	CASSRWTATNEKLFF
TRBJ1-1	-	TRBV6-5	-	TGTGCCAGCAGTTACTTCCGGGGAAAGGCGAACACTGAAGCTTTCTTT	CASSYFRGKANTEAFF
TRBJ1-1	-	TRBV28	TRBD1	TGTGCCAGCAGCCCCTCGGGGACAGGGGGGACTGAAGCTTTCTTT	CASSPSGTGGTEAFF
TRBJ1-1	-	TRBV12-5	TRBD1	TGTGCTAGTGGTTTGGCCGGGACAGGGAACACTGAAGCTTTCTTT	CASGLAGTGNTEAFF
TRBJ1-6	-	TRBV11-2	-	TGTGCCAGCAGCTCCAATAATTCACCCCTCCACTTT	CASSSNNSPLHF
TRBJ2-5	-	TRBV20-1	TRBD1	TGCAGTGCTAGTCGGCAGGGGGCCCCGACCCAGTACTTC	CSASRQGAPTQYF
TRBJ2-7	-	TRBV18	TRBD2	TGTGCCAGCTCAACGGGTGGTAGCGGGAGATCCGAGCAGTACTTC	CASSTGGSGRSEQYF
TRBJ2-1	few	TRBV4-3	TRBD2	TGCGCCAGCAGCCAAGAGGATCCTAGCGGGGTGAGCTCCTACAATGAGCAGTTCTTC	CASSQEDPSGVSSYNEQFF
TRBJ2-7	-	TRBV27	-	TGTGCCAGCAGAGCACTCAAAGACACCGAGATATCCTACGAGCAGTACTTC	CASRALKDTEISYEQYF